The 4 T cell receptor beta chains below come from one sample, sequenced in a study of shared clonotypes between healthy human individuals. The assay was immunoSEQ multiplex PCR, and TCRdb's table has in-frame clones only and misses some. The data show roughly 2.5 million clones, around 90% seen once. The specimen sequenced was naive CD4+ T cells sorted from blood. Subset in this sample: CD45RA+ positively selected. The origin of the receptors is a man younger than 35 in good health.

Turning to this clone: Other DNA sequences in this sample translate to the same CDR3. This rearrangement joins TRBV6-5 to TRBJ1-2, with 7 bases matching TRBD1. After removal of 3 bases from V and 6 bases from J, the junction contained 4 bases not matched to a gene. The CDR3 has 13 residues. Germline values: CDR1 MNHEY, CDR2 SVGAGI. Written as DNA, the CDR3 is TGTGCCAGCAGTTATAGAGGGGGCGATGGCTACACCTTC. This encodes CASSYRGGDGYTF.

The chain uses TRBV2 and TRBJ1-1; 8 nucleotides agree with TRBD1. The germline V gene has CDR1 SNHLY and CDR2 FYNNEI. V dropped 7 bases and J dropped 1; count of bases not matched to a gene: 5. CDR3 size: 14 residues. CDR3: CASTNQGANTEAFF. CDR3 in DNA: TGTGCCAGCACCAATCAGGGGGCGAACACTGAAGCTTTCTTT. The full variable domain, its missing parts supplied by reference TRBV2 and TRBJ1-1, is EPEVTQTPSHQVTQMGQEVILRCVPISNHLYFYWYRQILGQKVEFLVSFYNNEISEKSEIFDDQFSVERPDGSNFTLKIRSTKLEDSAMYFCASTNQGANTEAFFGQGTRLTVV.

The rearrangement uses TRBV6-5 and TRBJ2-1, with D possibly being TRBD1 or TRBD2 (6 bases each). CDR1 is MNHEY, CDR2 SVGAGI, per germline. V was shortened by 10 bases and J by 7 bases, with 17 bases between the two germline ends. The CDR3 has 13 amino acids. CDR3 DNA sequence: TGTGCCACCGGTAGGAGAGGGGGGAATGAGCAGTTCTTC. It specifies CATGRRGGNEQFF.

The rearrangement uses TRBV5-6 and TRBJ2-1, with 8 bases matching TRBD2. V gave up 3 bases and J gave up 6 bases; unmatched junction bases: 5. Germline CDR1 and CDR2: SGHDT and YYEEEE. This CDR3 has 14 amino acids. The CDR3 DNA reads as TGTGCCAGCAGCTCCGGGACTAGTATCAATGAGCAGTTCTTC. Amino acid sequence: CASSSGTSINEQFF.